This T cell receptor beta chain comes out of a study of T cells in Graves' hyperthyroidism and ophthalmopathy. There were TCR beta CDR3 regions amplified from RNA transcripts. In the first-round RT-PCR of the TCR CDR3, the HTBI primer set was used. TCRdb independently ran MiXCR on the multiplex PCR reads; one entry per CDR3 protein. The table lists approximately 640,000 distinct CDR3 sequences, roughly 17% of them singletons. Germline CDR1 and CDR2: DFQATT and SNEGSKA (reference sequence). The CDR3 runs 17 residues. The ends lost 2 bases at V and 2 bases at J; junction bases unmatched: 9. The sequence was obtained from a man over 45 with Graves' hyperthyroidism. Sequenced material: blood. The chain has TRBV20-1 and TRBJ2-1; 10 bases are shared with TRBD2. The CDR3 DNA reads TGCAGTGCTAGACCCCTCCGACTAGCGGGTCCCTACAATGAGCAGTTCTTC. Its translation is CSARPLRLAGPYNEQFF.